The TCR beta chain under discussion was sequenced for a study of cytomegalovirus exposure and HLA in healthy donors. There are 16 residues in the CDR3. The V end was cut by 2 bases, the J end by 0 bases, with 12 bases between. Germline V CDR1 and CDR2: MDHEN, SYDVKM. Study conclusions and caveats: Reports showed the classifier diagnosing cytomegalovirus status with high specificity and sensitivity. More clonal expansion characterized HLA-associated TCR beta chains than equally common others in a later analysis.

Regarding this clone: Antigen unknown.

PCR was performed using 60 Vbeta and 13 Jbeta primers. Repertoires were generated with immunoSEQ multiplex PCR, while TCRdb's copy carries only in-frame clones and drops some. This sample yields about 150,000 clones, of which roughly 84% are seen a single time; about 0.39% belongs to the top ten. This rearrangement joins TRBV28 to TRBJ2-3, with D possibly being TRBD1 (5 bases). The sample comprised PBMCs. The sequence was obtained from a boy aged 2 to 9 in good health and CMV-seronegative. The CDR3 bases are TGTGCCAGCAGTTTAGCAAGCAGGGTGAGCACAGATACGCAGTATTTT. It translates to CASSLASRVSTDTQYF.